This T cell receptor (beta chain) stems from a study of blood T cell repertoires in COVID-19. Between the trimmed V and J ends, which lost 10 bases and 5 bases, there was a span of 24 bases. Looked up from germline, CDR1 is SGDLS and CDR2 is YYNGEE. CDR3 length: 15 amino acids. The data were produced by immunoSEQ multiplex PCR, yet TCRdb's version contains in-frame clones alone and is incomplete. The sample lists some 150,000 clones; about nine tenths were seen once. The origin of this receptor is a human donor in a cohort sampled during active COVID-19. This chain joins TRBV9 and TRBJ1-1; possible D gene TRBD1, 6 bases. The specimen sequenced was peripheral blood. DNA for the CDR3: TGTGCCCGCCGCGCGGGGGCGGGGGGCGTTACTGAAGCTTTCTTT. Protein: CARRAGAGGVTEAFF. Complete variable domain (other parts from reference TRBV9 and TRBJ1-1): DSGVTQTPKHLITATGQRVTLRCSPRSGDLSVYWYQQSLDQGLQFLIQYYNGEERAKGNILERFSAQQFPDLHSELNLSSLELGDSALYFCARRAGAGGVTEAFFGQGTRLTVV.